This is a list of T cell receptor beta chains from one sample in a study of T cell responses to AZD1222 COVID-19 vaccine. Sequencing was performed with immunoSEQ multiplex PCR; in TCRdb, only in-frame clones are kept and a portion is missing. The sample has some 130,000 clones; about 90% are singletons. Material: peripheral blood, obtained on day 0 of AZD1222 vaccination. The source of these receptors is an adult in good health. CDR3s include the opening cysteine and the closing phenylalanine or tryptophan. Each record gives: J gene, clone size, D gene, V gene, CDR3 DNA, CDR3 protein. The D gene is left open where the match is weak. Size is omitted from some rows. Given values are once, few, many or a class for expanded clones.

j_gene: TRBJ2-1
abundance: .
d_gene: TRBD1
v_gene: TRBV9
CDR3nt: TGTGCCAGCAGCGAAGGGGGCACAGGGGGATACAATGAGCAGTTCTTC
CDR3aa: CASSEGGTGGYNEQFF

j_gene: TRBJ2-3
abundance: once
d_gene: .
v_gene: TRBV9
CDR3nt: TGTGCCAGCAGCTCAGCAGATACGCAGTATTTT
CDR3aa: CASSSADTQYF

j_gene: TRBJ2-7
abundance: .
d_gene: .
v_gene: TRBV6-2/TRBV6-3
CDR3nt: TGTGCCAGCAGCTATCCACTGGTGGGGGGGCGAGAGGCCTACGAGCAGTACTTC
CDR3aa: CASSYPLVGGREAYEQYF

j_gene: TRBJ2-7
abundance: .
d_gene: .
v_gene: TRBV20-1
CDR3nt: TGCAGTGCTAGAGGAACCTACGAGCAGTACTTC
CDR3aa: CSARGTYEQYF

j_gene: TRBJ2-7
abundance: .
d_gene: .
v_gene: TRBV5-1
CDR3nt: TGCGCCAGCAGGGTTGGGTCCTCCAACGTCGAGCAGTACTTC
CDR3aa: CASRVGSSNVEQYF

j_gene: TRBJ1-1
abundance: .
d_gene: .
v_gene: TRBV6-5
CDR3nt: TGTGCCACCCGTTTGGTTGTCACTGAAGCTTTCTTT
CDR3aa: CATRLVVTEAFF

j_gene: TRBJ2-7
abundance: .
d_gene: .
v_gene: TRBV19
CDR3nt: TGTGCCAGTAGTCGGGCATCCGAGTACGAGCAGTACTTC
CDR3aa: CASSRASEYEQYF

j_gene: TRBJ1-6
abundance: .
d_gene: .
v_gene: TRBV3-1/TRBV3-2
CDR3nt: TGTGCCAGCAGCCAAGTTCAGGGTTCACCCCTCCACTTT
CDR3aa: CASSQVQGSPLHF

j_gene: TRBJ2-7
abundance: .
d_gene: TRBD1
v_gene: TRBV30
CDR3nt: TGTGCCTGGATTCGGTCCGGGACAGGGACCTACGAGCAGTACTTC
CDR3aa: CAWIRSGTGTYEQYF

j_gene: TRBJ2-7
abundance: once
d_gene: .
v_gene: TRBV7-2
CDR3nt: TGTGCCAGCAGCCCTACAGGGATCCCCTACGAGCAGTACTTC
CDR3aa: CASSPTGIPYEQYF

j_gene: TRBJ1-2
abundance: .
d_gene: TRBD1
v_gene: TRBV5-1
CDR3nt: TGCGCCAGCAGCTTGGACAGGGGAGAATATGGCTACACCTTC
CDR3aa: CASSLDRGEYGYTF

j_gene: TRBJ1-2
abundance: .
d_gene: .
v_gene: TRBV7-9
CDR3nt: TGTGCCAGCAGCTTAGCGCTGCGGGGAAGGTATGGCTACACCTTC
CDR3aa: CASSLALRGRYGYTF

j_gene: TRBJ2-2
abundance: .
d_gene: .
v_gene: TRBV7-8
CDR3nt: TGTGCCAGCAGCTTAGCGGGGGGGCTCACCGGGGAGCTGTTTTTT
CDR3aa: CASSLAGGLTGELFF

j_gene: TRBJ2-3
abundance: .
d_gene: TRBD1
v_gene: TRBV7-3
CDR3nt: TGTGCCAGCAGCAAAGGGGGCCCTACCACAGATACGCAGTATTTT
CDR3aa: CASSKGGPTTDTQYF

j_gene: TRBJ1-3
abundance: .
d_gene: .
v_gene: TRBV7-9
CDR3nt: TGTGCCAGCAGGAATACAGGGCTAGGAGGAAACACCATATATTTT
CDR3aa: CASRNTGLGGNTIYF

j_gene: TRBJ2-7
abundance: .
d_gene: .
v_gene: TRBV11-2
CDR3nt: TGTGCCAGCAGCTTCGGGGGCGAGCAGTACTTC
CDR3aa: CASSFGGEQYF

j_gene: TRBJ2-2
abundance: .
d_gene: TRBD1
v_gene: TRBV11-3
CDR3nt: TGTGCCAGCAGCTTCACCGGGACAGTGAACACCGGGGAGCTGTTTTTT
CDR3aa: CASSFTGTVNTGELFF